The sequence of this T cell receptor beta chain was determined in a study of T cells expressing NK-cell markers. On the study more broadly: Repertoires of TCR beta were obtained from T cells sorted as CD3+CD56+NKG2C+, CD3+CD56+NKG2C- and CD3+CD56-NKG2C+.

In the case of this clonotype: The antigen is unknown.

TCRdb reprocessed the 5' RACE reads, with one entry per CDR3 protein and no DNA. The sample has 160,000 or so distinct CDR3 sequences. The CDR3 loop spans 14 amino acids. Germline CDR1 is SGHTA and CDR2 is FQGNSA. Study-wide points: These clonotypes additionally ranked first within the CD3+CD56-NKG2C+ fraction of a few donors. Of the CD8+ T cell pool in about 6 donors, about 1.0-7.0% was accounted for by dominant NKG2C+ clonotypes.

This clonotype was obtained from a woman aged 18-70 years in good health. V usage is TRBV7-2 and J usage is TRBJ2-6. Sequencing input: blood T cells: a sorted CD56 or NKG2C T cell subset, CD4+ or CD8+ T cells, or bulk PBMC T cells (not recorded which). The CDR3 reads CASKPYSGANVLTF.